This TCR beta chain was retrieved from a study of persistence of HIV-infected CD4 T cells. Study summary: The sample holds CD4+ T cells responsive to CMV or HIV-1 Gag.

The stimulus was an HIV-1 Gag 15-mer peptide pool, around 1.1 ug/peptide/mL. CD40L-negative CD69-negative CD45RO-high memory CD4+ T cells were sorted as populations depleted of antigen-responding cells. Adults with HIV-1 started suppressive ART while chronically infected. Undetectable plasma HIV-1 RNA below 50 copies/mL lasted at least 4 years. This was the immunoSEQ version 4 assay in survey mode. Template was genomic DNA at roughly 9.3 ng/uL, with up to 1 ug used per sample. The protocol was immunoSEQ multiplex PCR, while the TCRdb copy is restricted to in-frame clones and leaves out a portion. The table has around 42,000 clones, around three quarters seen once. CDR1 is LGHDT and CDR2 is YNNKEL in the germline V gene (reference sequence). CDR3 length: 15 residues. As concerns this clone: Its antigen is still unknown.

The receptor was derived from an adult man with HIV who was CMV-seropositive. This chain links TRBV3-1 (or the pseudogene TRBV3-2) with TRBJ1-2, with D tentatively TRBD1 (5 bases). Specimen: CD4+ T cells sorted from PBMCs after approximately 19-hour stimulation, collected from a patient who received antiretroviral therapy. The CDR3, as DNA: TGTGCTGCCCCTGGGGGGAGGGGAATATACTATGGCTACACCTTC. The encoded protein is CAAPGGRGIYYGYTF.